The 22 T cell receptor beta chains below were found in one sample sequenced in a study of cytomegalovirus exposure and HLA in healthy donors. PCR primers comprised 60 Vbeta and 13 Jbeta primers. The data were produced by immunoSEQ multiplex PCR, yet TCRdb's version contains in-frame clones alone and is incomplete. Altogether 110,000 or so clones are present, around 70% being singletons, with the ten largest covering 1.3%. The source material was PBMCs. Receptors were obtained from a man aged 40-55 years in good health and CMV-seronegative.

The V and J genes are TRBV27 and TRBJ1-5, with a possible D match to TRBD1 (5 bases). The germline V gene has CDR1 MNHEY and CDR2 SMNVEV (reference sequence). The CDR3 is 13 residues long. The V end was cut by 7 bases, the J end by 7 bases, with 14 bases between. The CDR3 region has the DNA TGTGCCAGCAATCAGCCGGGGGGGCAGCCCCAGCATTTT. Its translation is CASNQPGGQPQHF.

Points on this clone: The junction departs from the called germline gene at one end, perhaps through a read error. CDR3 sequence (DNA): TGTTCCAGCAGCATATGGAGGGGTTACTACACCTTC. Residues: CSSSIWRGYYTF. The V gene is TRBV7-9, the J gene TRBJ1-2, with D maybe TRBD1 (5 bases). There are 12 residues in the CDR3. Germline-derived CDR1 and CDR2 are SEHNR and FQNEAQ (reference sequence).

The V and J genes are TRBV5-1 and TRBJ2-1; 9 bases align to TRBD1. Looked up from germline, CDR1 is SGHRS and CDR2 is YFSETQ. The V gene end was trimmed by 2 bases and the J gene end by 0 bases; junction bases not matched to a gene: 12. The CDR3 runs 19 residues. The CDR3 loop is CASSLRRQGVSGSYNEQFF. CDR3 DNA sequence: TGCGCCAGCAGCTTAAGGAGACAGGGGGTTTCAGGCTCCTACAATGAGCAGTTCTTC.

The chain uses TRBV5-1 and TRBJ2-1; TRBD1 aligns across 8 bases. The V and J ends lost 4 bases and 0 bases, in that order; junction bases with no gene match: 6. From germline, CDR1 is SGHRS and CDR2 YFSETQ. The CDR3 has 16 amino acids. As DNA, the CDR3 is TGCGCCAGCAGCGATCGGGACAGGAGCTCCTACAATGAGCAGTTCTTC. This codes for CASSDRDRSSYNEQFF. Using reference TRBV5-1 and TRBJ2-1 for the parts outside the CDR3, the full variable domain is KAGVTQTPRYLIKTRGQQVTLSCSPISGHRSVSWYQQTPGQGLQFLFEYFSETQRNKGNFPGRFSGRQFSNSRSEMNVSTLELGDSALYLCASSDRDRSSYNEQFFGPGTRLTVL.

This chain uses TRBV21-1 with TRBJ2-7; the table's D call, TRBD1, was not checked against the DNA. TRBV21-1 is reported as a pseudogene. The CDR3 is made up of 16 amino acids. CDR3 amino acids: CASSSLRCTGSYEQYF. CDR3 coding DNA: TGTGCCAGCAGCAGCCTAAGATGTACAGGGTCCTACGAGCAGTACTTC.

The V call is TRBV5-1, the J call TRBJ2-3, with 12 bases aligning to TRBD2. Germline CDR1 and CDR2: SGHRS and YFSETQ. The CDR3 totals 16 residues. V gave up 4 bases and J gave up 6 bases; unmatched junction bases: 9. This chain's CDR3 is CASSPDGLAGRDTQYF. The CDR3 DNA follows: TGCGCCAGCAGCCCTGACGGACTAGCGGGGAGGGATACGCAGTATTTT.

The chain joins TRBV6-5 to TRBJ1-5; 7 positions agree with TRBD1. J was trimmed by 7 bases and V by 2 bases; bases with no gene match: 2. There are 13 residues in the CDR3. The V gene's germline CDR1 is MNHEY and CDR2 SVGAGI. CDR3 sequence: CASSYDREQPQHF. CDR3 bases: TGTGCCAGCAGTTACGACAGGGAACAGCCCCAGCATTTT.

The rearrangement joins TRBV27 to TRBJ2-5; D remains unclear. Trimming took off 5 bases at V and 1 base at J, with 8 bases between the two ends. Looked up from germline, CDR1 is MNHEY and CDR2 is SMNVEV (reference sequence). There are 13 residues in the CDR3. The CDR3 nucleotides are TGTGCCAGCAGTCCATACAGCCAAGAGACCCAGTACTTC. Translation gives CASSPYSQETQYF.

This clone was recorded once. This sequence joins TRBV7-7 and TRBJ2-1, with 7 bases fitting TRBD2. V was clipped by 4 bases and J by 12 bases; unmatched bases: 9. The CDR3 runs 13 residues. CDR1 and CDR2 (germline): SSHAT, FNYEAQ (reference sequence). CDR3 sequence: CASSSGEGFVQFF. The CDR3 bases are TGTGCCAGCAGCTCCGGGGAGGGGTTTGTGCAGTTCTTC.

The rearrangement links TRBV30 to TRBJ1-2; the match to TRBD1 covers 8 bases. Germline V lookup: CDR1 GTSNPN, CDR2 SVGIG (reference sequence). This CDR3 spans 15 amino acids. The V gene end was trimmed by 0 bases and the J gene end by 4 bases; junction bases not matched to a gene: 7. In DNA form, the CDR3 reads TGTGCCTGGAGTGTGACAGGGGCGGGAGTCTATGGCTACACCTTC. Translated, it gives CAWSVTGAGVYGYTF.

DNA for the CDR3: TGTGCCAGCAGCTTAAAGGTGACTAGTCGAGTCCACACAGATACGCAGTATTTT. Its protein is CASSLKVTSRVHTDTQYF. This sequence joins TRBV11-2 and TRBJ2-3; possibly TRBD2 for D (6 bases). Germline V gives CDR1 SGHAT, CDR2 FQNNGV. Trimming removed 2 bases from V and 2 bases from J, with 20 bases in between. The CDR3 extends over 18 amino acids.

V is TRBV28 and J is TRBJ1-6, with 7 bases identical to TRBD1. This CDR3 spans 16 amino acids. The V and J ends lost 7 bases and 5 bases, in that order; junction bases with no gene match: 11. The germline CDR1 and CDR2 sequences are MDHEN and SYDVKM. The CDR3 sequence: CASIPFWTGNNSPLHF. CDR3 nucleotide sequence: TGTGCCAGCATCCCATTCTGGACAGGCAATAATTCACCCCTCCACTTT.

The rearrangement joins TRBV28 to TRBJ2-3, with 7 bases identical to TRBD2. Trimming removed 2 bases from V and 0 bases from J; junction bases left unmatched: 5. Germline assignment: CDR1 MDHEN and CDR2 SYDVKM. There are 16 residues in the CDR3. This chain's CDR3 is CASSLLPLASTDTQYF. As DNA, the CDR3 is TGTGCCAGCAGTTTACTACCACTAGCGAGCACAGATACGCAGTATTTT.

This chain joins TRBV5-4 and TRBJ2-1; 9 bases match TRBD2. J gave up 1 base and V 0 bases, and 2 bases lay outside the gene matches. Germline V gene sequence: CDR1 SGHNT, CDR2 YYREEE (reference sequence). The CDR3 consists of 16 residues. CDR3 sequence: CASSLGLAGSYNEQFF. The CDR3, as DNA: TGTGCCAGCAGCTTGGGCCTAGCGGGGTCCTACAATGAGCAGTTCTTC.

The V call is TRBV30, the J call TRBJ2-1, with D perhaps matching TRBD1 (7 bases). V was pared by 0 bases and J by 6 bases, with 9 bases between. Looked up from germline, CDR1 is GTSNPN and CDR2 is SVGIG (reference sequence). CDR3 length equals 13 residues. CDR3 loop: CAWSVQGGNEQFF. In DNA, the CDR3 is TGTGCCTGGAGTGTCCAGGGGGGCAATGAGCAGTTCTTC.

This clone was counted between two and nine times. V gene TRBV7-8 combines with J gene TRBJ2-1, with TRBD1 matching 10 bases. V dropped 5 bases and J dropped 1; count of bases not matched to a gene: 5. Germline values: CDR1 SGHVS, CDR2 FQNEAQ. This CDR3 is built from 16 residues. The CDR3 reads CASSGDRGRSYNEQFF. Here the CDR3 DNA reads TGTGCCAGCAGCGGGGACAGGGGTCGTTCCTACAATGAGCAGTTCTTC.

The rearrangement uses TRBV4-1 and TRBJ2-7; weak D call: TRBD2 (5 bases). The CDR3 is 14 residues long. V was pared by 1 base and J by 2 bases, with 9 bases between. Germline V gives CDR1 MGHRA, CDR2 YSYEKL. CDR3 sequence: CASSQGEWTYEQYF. CDR3 DNA sequence: TGCGCCAGCAGCCAAGGGGAGTGGACCTACGAGCAGTACTTC.

V usage is TRBV19 and J usage is TRBJ2-1; a possible D gene is TRBD2 (5 bases). There are 15 residues in the CDR3. V was pared by 3 bases and J by 3 bases, with 12 bases between. The germline gives CDR1 LNHDA, CDR2 SQIVND (reference sequence). CDR3 region: CASSITAGFYNEQFF. CDR3 sequence (DNA): TGTGCCAGTAGTATCACGGCGGGCTTCTACAATGAGCAGTTCTTC.

This chain uses TRBV4-1 with TRBJ2-3, with unresolved D. The CDR3 totals 13 residues. Germline V gene sequence: CDR1 MGHRA, CDR2 YSYEKL. Trimming took off 0 bases at V and 6 bases at J, with 7 bases between the two ends. The CDR3 sequence is CASSQELADTQYF. The CDR3, as DNA: TGCGCCAGCAGCCAAGAACTCGCGGATACGCAGTATTTT.

This sequence joins TRBV2 and TRBJ1-6, with unresolved D. The V end lost 5 bases, the J end lost 0 bases, and 11 bases lay between the germline ends. Germline CDR1 is SNHLY and CDR2 is FYNNEI. The CDR3 length is 16 residues. CDR3 nucleotides: TGTGCCAGCAGTAGGAGGGTTAGCTCCTATAATTCACCCCTCCACTTT. This encodes CASSRRVSSYNSPLHF.

The rearrangement links TRBV27 to TRBJ2-2, with TRBD1 as a possible D gene (6 bases). Between the trimmed V and J ends, which lost 10 bases and 4 bases, there was a span of 13 bases. In germline, CDR1 is MNHEY, CDR2 SMNVEV (reference sequence). The CDR3 contains 13 residues. The CDR3 nucleotides read TGTGCCACCAACTTCAGGGGCACCGGGGAGCTGTTTTTT. Protein: CATNFRGTGELFF.

The chain has TRBV7-2 and TRBJ2-3; D possibly corresponds to TRBD2 (5 bases). This CDR3 comprises 12 residues. The V end was cut by 5 bases, the J end by 5 bases, with 8 bases between. Looked up from germline, CDR1 is SGHTA and CDR2 is FQGNSA. The CDR3 is CASSPGGDTQYF. The CDR3 bases are TGTGCCAGCAGCCCCGGAGGAGATACGCAGTATTTT.